This TCR beta chain was profiled in a study of T cells in Graves' hyperthyroidism and ophthalmopathy. What was amplified from RNA transcripts were TCR beta CDR3 regions. Primed by the HTBI set, a first-round RT-PCR was run on the TCR CDR3. TCRdb re-analysed the multiplex PCR reads in MiXCR, keeping a single row per CDR3 protein. The repertoire holds over 250,000 distinct CDR3 sequences, with 20% to 25% as singletons. Per the germline V gene, CDR1 is LNHNV and CDR2 is YYDKDF (reference sequence). V was clipped by 8 bases and J by 5 bases; unmatched bases: 9. The CDR3 is made up of 13 amino acids. The sample comprised blood. The V gene is TRBV15, the J gene TRBJ2-7; 7 bases line up with TRBD2. The TCR comes from a man under 40 with Graves' ophthalmopathy. The CDR3 is CATAKGGLDEQYF. The CDR3 bases are TGTGCCACCGCAAAGGGAGGGCTCGACGAGCAGTACTTC. The whole variable domain, remainder taken from reference TRBV15 and TRBJ2-7, is DAMVIQNPRYQVTQFGKPVTLSCSQTLNHNVMYWYQQKSSQAPKLLFHYYDKDFNNEADTPDNFQSRRPNTSFCFLDIRSPGLGDTAMYLCATAKGGLDEQYFGPGTRLTVT.